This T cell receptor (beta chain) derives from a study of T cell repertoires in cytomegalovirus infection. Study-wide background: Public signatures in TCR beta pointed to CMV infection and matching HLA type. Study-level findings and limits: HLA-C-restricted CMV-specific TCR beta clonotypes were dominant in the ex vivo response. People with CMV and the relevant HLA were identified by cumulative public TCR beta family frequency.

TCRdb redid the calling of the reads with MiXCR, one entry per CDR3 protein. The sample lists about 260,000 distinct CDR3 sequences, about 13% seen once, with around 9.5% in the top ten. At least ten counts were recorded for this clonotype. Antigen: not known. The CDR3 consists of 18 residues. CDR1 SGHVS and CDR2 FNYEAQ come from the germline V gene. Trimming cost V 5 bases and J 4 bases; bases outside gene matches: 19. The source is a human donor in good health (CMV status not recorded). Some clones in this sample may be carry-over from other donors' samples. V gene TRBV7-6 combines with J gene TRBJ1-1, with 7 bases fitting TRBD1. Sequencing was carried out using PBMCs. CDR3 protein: CASSKYRGGGTLGTEAFF. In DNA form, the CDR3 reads TGTGCCAGCAGCAAGTACAGGGGTGGGGGAACCCTGGGCACTGAAGCTTTCTTT.